The next 23 T cell receptor beta chains were all read from a single sample in a study of cytotoxic CD8 clonotypes in ibrutinib-treated CLL. Profiling relied on immunoSEQ multiplex PCR, and the TCRdb table lists in-frame clones only, not all of them. The table shows about 140,000 clones, with about 84% occurring only once. Source: PBMCs, taken after 36 months of ibrutinib treatment. The receptors stem from a human donor with chronic lymphocytic leukemia.

In the case of this clone: The sample holds other DNA sequences that translate to the same CDR3. The CDR3 DNA follows: TGCGCCAGCAGGGGAGAAGAGACCCAGTACTTC. Protein product: CASRGEETQYF. The rearrangement uses TRBV5-1 and TRBJ2-5, with D perhaps TRBD2 (5 bases). V lost 5 bases, J lost 3 bases, and 5 bases lay in between. CDR1 is SGHRS, CDR2 YFSETQ, per germline. This CDR3 has 11 residues.

The genes are TRBV18 and TRBJ1-2, with TRBD1 as a possible D gene (5 bases). With 6 bases removed from V and 2 bases from J, the gap between germline ends came to 10 bases. CDR3 length: 13 residues. Per germline, CDR1 KGHSH and CDR2 LQKENI. The CDR3, as DNA: TGTGCCAGCTCTCACGACAGAAACTATGGCTACACCTTC. This sequence encodes CASSHDRNYGYTF.

The V gene is TRBV18, the J gene TRBJ2-5; 8 bases are a match to TRBD2. The CDR3 totals 14 residues. From germline, CDR1 is KGHSH and CDR2 LQKENI. V gave up 9 bases and J gave up 2 bases; unmatched junction bases: 8. CDR3 DNA sequence: TGTGCCAGTCGTCAGGGACTAGGGCAAGAGACCCAGTACTTC. Translation: CASRQGLGQETQYF.

This chain links TRBV18 with TRBJ1-1, with 7 bases aligning to TRBD1. The CDR3 extends over 12 amino acids. After removal of 2 bases from V and 9 bases from J, the junction contained 3 bases not matched to a gene. In germline, CDR1 is KGHSH, CDR2 LQKENI. The CDR3 DNA is TGTGCCAGCTCACCAGAGGGGGCAAAAGCTTTCTTT. It translates to CASSPEGAKAFF.

The chain joins TRBV14 to TRBJ1-2; D ambiguous. V lost 0 bases and J lost 5, with 10 bases in between. CDR1 and CDR2 from the germline V gene are SGHDN and FVKESK. The CDR3 covers 14 residues. The CDR3 sequence is CASSQDPTDYGYTF. As DNA, the CDR3 is TGTGCCAGCAGCCAAGATCCCACTGATTATGGCTACACCTTC.

The chain has TRBV10-3 and TRBJ1-6; TRBD1 matches at 7 bases. V lost 0 bases to trimming and J lost 4 bases; unmatched junction nucleotides: 6. Germline V gene data show CDR1 as ENHRY and CDR2 as SYGVKD. The CDR3 loop spans 17 amino acids. CDR3 sequence: CAISESRGGQYNSPLHF. CDR3 coding DNA: TGTGCCATCAGTGAGTCTAGAGGGGGACAGTATAATTCACCCCTCCACTTT.

The chain employs TRBV5-6 and TRBJ1-1; tentatively, D is TRBD1 (5 bases). Germline CDR1 SGHDT, CDR2 YYEEEE. There are 15 residues in the CDR3. The V end was cut by 6 bases, the J end by 5 bases, with 20 bases between. CDR3 DNA sequence: TGTGCCAGCATTAGGGGTTGGTTCTCGTCGACTGAAGCTTTCTTT. Protein product: CASIRGWFSSTEAFF.

This clone was seen once. The V gene is TRBV6-5, the J gene TRBJ1-5; D is possibly TRBD1 (5 bases). This CDR3 contains 15 residues. V gave up 0 bases and J gave up 6 bases, with 12 bases separating them. CDR1 is MNHEY, CDR2 SVGAGI, per germline. CDR3 sequence reads: CASSYSGERGQPQHF. CDR3 in DNA: TGTGCCAGCAGTTACTCTGGAGAGAGGGGTCAGCCCCAGCATTTT.

CDR3 bases: TGTGCCAGCAAATTCAGGGTTAGCAATCAGCCCCAGCATTTT. Amino acids: CASKFRVSNQPQHF. J is TRBJ1-5 and V is TRBV6-5; possible D gene TRBD1, 5 bases. V gave up 7 bases and J gave up 0 bases, with 10 bases separating them. The CDR3 is made up of 14 amino acids. CDR1 MNHEY and CDR2 SVGAGI come from the germline V gene.

This clone was observed once. This chain links TRBV28 with TRBJ2-6; 8 bases map to TRBD1. V lost 4 bases to trimming and J lost 0 bases; unmatched junction nucleotides: 8. Germline CDR1 reads MDHEN; CDR2 reads SYDVKM. The CDR3 sequence is 18 residues long. The DNA of the CDR3 is TGTGCCAGCAGTTCCCCGGGACAGGTGCACTCTGGGGCCAACGTCCTGACTTTC. Protein sequence: CASSSPGQVHSGANVLTF.

Here the CDR3 DNA reads TGTGCCAGCAGCCTGACCGGGGCCTATGGCTACACCTTC. Amino acid sequence: CASSLTGAYGYTF. The chain joins TRBV4-2 to TRBJ1-2; possible D gene TRBD1, 5 bases. The ends were cut back, 4 bases at V and 4 bases at J, with 10 bases in the middle. CDR3 size: 13 residues. CDR1 is LGHNA, CDR2 YNFKEQ, per germline.

The chain combines TRBV25-1 with TRBJ2-1; 10 positions agree with TRBD1. The length of the CDR3 is 15 residues. In germline, CDR1 is MGHDK, CDR2 SYGVNS. V was pared by 1 base and J by 10 bases, with 7 bases of the junction left unmatched. The chain's CDR3 is CASSEFDRGRREQFF. The CDR3 nucleotides are TGTGCCAGCAGTGAATTTGACAGGGGGCGACGGGAGCAGTTCTTC.

The chain recombines TRBV29-1 with TRBJ2-7, with D maybe TRBD1 (6 bases). The CDR3 totals 11 residues. V lost 7 bases to trimming and J lost 3 bases, with 10 bases between them. The germline V gene has CDR1 SQVTM and CDR2 ANQGSEA. The CDR3 loop is CSAGQFYEQYF. The DNA for the CDR3 is TGCAGCGCCGGACAGTTCTACGAGCAGTACTTC.

This clone was recorded a few times. This chain links TRBV5-4 with TRBJ2-7, with 7 bases aligning to TRBD1. V lost 4 bases and J lost 4; bases outside the gene matches: 5. The germline V gene has CDR1 SGHNT and CDR2 YYREEE (reference sequence). This CDR3 is built from 13 residues. The DNA of the CDR3 is TGTGCCAGCAGCCTGCCGGGACAGTACGAGCAGTACTTC. This codes for CASSLPGQYEQYF.

CDR3 in amino acids: CASSGQSGNTIYF. Here the CDR3 DNA reads TGTGCCAGCAGCGGACAGTCTGGAAACACCATATATTTT. The chain joins TRBV6-1 to TRBJ1-3; D possibly corresponds to TRBD1 (6 bases). From germline, CDR1 is MNHNS and CDR2 SASEGT. The CDR3 extends over 13 amino acids. The V gene lost 6 bases and the J gene lost 1 base, with 7 bases spanning the gap.

V is TRBV18 and J is TRBJ1-2; TRBD1 is a possible D gene (6 bases). Germline loops: CDR1 KGHSH, CDR2 LQKENI. Trimming left V 3 bases short and J 8 bases short, with 13 bases between. The CDR3 extends over 13 amino acids. CDR3 in amino acids: CASSPGQSAGYTF. Written as DNA, the CDR3 is TGTGCCAGCTCACCGGGACAAAGTGCCGGCTACACCTTC.

The chain joins TRBV5-4 to TRBJ2-5; D gene uncertain. This CDR3 is 13 amino acids long. Trimming left V 0 bases short and J 2 bases short, with 5 bases between. The germline gives CDR1 SGHNT, CDR2 YYREEE (reference sequence). CDR3 in amino acids: CASSLGRQETQYF. The CDR3 nucleotides are TGTGCCAGCAGCTTGGGCAGGCAAGAGACCCAGTACTTC.

This clone occurred once. The J gene is TRBJ1-5, the V gene TRBV30; D gene uncertain. Germline V CDR1 and CDR2: GTSNPN, SVGIG (reference sequence). This CDR3 has 13 residues. Trimming stripped 3 bases from V and 6 bases from J, with 12 bases between. The CDR3 here is CAWSAGWGQPQHF. Here the CDR3 DNA reads TGTGCCTGGAGCGCGGGATGGGGTCAGCCCCAGCATTTT. The full variable domain, with the rest looked up from reference TRBV30 and TRBJ1-5, is SQTIHQWPATLVQPVGSPLSLECTVEGTSNPNLYWYRQAAGRGLQLLFYSVGIGQISSEVPQNLSASRPQDRQFILSSKKLLLSDSGFYLCAWSAGWGQPQHFGDGTRLSIL.

The chain carries TRBV2 and TRBJ1-2; 8 nucleotides agree with TRBD1. Germline CDR1 is SNHLY and CDR2 is FYNNEI. This CDR3 comprises 15 residues. With 4 bases clipped from V and 3 bases from J, the junction kept 7 bases outside the gene matches. The CDR3 reads CASSVAGGRDYGYTF. The DNA of the CDR3 is TGTGCCAGCAGTGTGGCAGGGGGCAGGGACTATGGCTACACCTTC.

This clone was observed once. V and J are TRBV12-5 and TRBJ2-3; D is unclear. The V end lost 1 base, the J end lost 7 bases, and 6 bases lay between the germline ends. Germline CDR1 reads LGHNT; CDR2 reads FRNRAP. The CDR3 contains 12 residues. CDR3 residues: CASGLGSYTQYF. CDR3 sequence (DNA): TGTGCTAGTGGTTTGGGGAGTTATACGCAGTATTTT.

The gene calls are TRBV27 and TRBJ2-1, with D possibly being TRBD1 or TRBD2 (5 bases each). The CDR3 contains 12 residues. Looked up from germline, CDR1 is MNHEY and CDR2 is SMNVEV (reference sequence). Trimming took off 6 bases at V and 8 bases at J, with 11 bases between the two ends. This CDR3 is CASSPTGHEQFF. The CDR3 coding sequence is TGTGCCAGCAGCCCTACGGGGCATGAGCAGTTCTTC.

The chain joins TRBV7-8 to TRBJ2-7; no firm D call. Germline values: CDR1 SGHVS, CDR2 FQNEAQ. With 4 bases removed from V and 2 bases from J, the gap between germline ends came to 9 bases. The CDR3 spans 13 residues. CDR3 region: CASSSRVPYEQYF. CDR3 DNA: TGTGCCAGCAGCTCTAGGGTGCCCTACGAGCAGTACTTC.

The chain couples TRBV27 to TRBJ2-6; D not certain. V lost 8 bases to trimming and J lost 0 bases, with 17 bases between them. The CDR3 consists of 17 residues. Germline CDR1 is MNHEY and CDR2 is SMNVEV (reference sequence). CDR3 sequence: CASALRGLSSGANVLTF. The CDR3 DNA reads TGTGCCAGCGCCCTCCGTGGCCTCAGCTCTGGGGCCAACGTCCTGACTTTC.